This T cell receptor (beta chain) is from a study of human T cells and chemical hapten exposure. Overall study: Patch tests of 0.01% DPC on the upper back were read at 6 days. TCR yield per sample varied, mainly due to pooled library volumes. Study results and limitations: PT1 expanded TCR numbers tracked positively with patch test score.

This clonotype has a handful of counts. Antigen: not known. The sample's time point: patch test 3, about 24 weeks after DPC sensitization. Treatment meaning: therapeutic diphenylcyclopropenone sensitization with weekly scalp DPC. From whole blood left unfractionated, total RNA was extracted. TCRdb reprocessed the RACE reads via MiXCR and lists one record per CDR3 protein. The table records about 89,000 distinct CDR3 sequences, around 13% of them present only once. The material sequenced was whole blood, taken in connection with sensitization to the hapten diphenylcyclopropenone (DPC). This sequence originates from a woman in her 50s with alopecia areata. Some clones in this sample may be carry-over from other donors' samples.

The CDR3 sequence: CASSLGRIGQGINEQFF. The CDR3 nucleotides read TGTGCCAGCAGCTTAGGGCGTATAGGACAGGGGATTAATGAGCAGTTCTTC. This chain links TRBV7-2 with TRBJ2-1, with 9 bases matching TRBD1. V dropped 1 base and J dropped 7; count of bases not matched to a gene: 11. Germline assignment: CDR1 SGHTA and CDR2 FQGNSA. The CDR3 runs to 17 residues.